These 16 T cell receptor beta chains were all obtained from the same sample, sequenced in a study of cytomegalovirus exposure and HLA in healthy donors. Primers for the PCR totalled 60 Vbeta and 13 Jbeta. Using immunoSEQ multiplex PCR, the repertoire was profiled, and TCRdb retains in-frame clones only, with some absent. The table shows more than 120,000 clones, with about four fifths occurring only once. Material: PBMCs. The receptors shown here come from a middle-aged woman in good health and CMV-seropositive.

This clone has more than one count but fewer than ten. J is TRBJ1-5 and V is TRBV6-1; D not resolved. The CDR3 covers 14 residues. V lost 6 bases and J lost 0, with 9 bases in between. Germline V gene lookup returns CDR1 MNHNS and CDR2 SASEGT. Here the CDR3 DNA reads TGTGCCAGCAGCCTTCACGGTAGCAATCAGCCCCAGCATTTT. As protein: CASSLHGSNQPQHF.

The gene calls are TRBV7-2 and TRBJ2-7; TRBD2 is a possible D gene (5 bases). CDR1 is SGHTA, CDR2 FQGNSA, per germline. This CDR3 comprises 15 residues. Between the trimmed V and J ends, which lost 5 bases and 3 bases, there was a span of 17 bases. CDR3 nucleotide sequence: TGTGCCAGCAGCCGCAGCGGCCTTCATATCTACGAGCAGTACTTC. This gives the protein CASSRSGLHIYEQYF.

This clone was seen more than once but under ten times. The rearrangement links TRBV6-6 to TRBJ2-7; D gene uncertain. Germline V CDR1 and CDR2: MNHNY, SVGAGI (reference sequence). Trimming stripped 4 bases from V and 0 bases from J, with 16 bases between. The CDR3 consists of 16 residues. CDR3 residues: CASSSLGPQHSYEQYF. The DNA for the CDR3 is TGTGCCAGCAGTTCCCTGGGCCCCCAACACTCCTACGAGCAGTACTTC.

The chain joins TRBV30 to TRBJ1-1; the match to TRBD1 covers 7 bases. Germline trimming cut 5 bases from V and 11 bases from J; bases unmatched to any gene: 14. Germline lookup yields CDR1 GTSNPN and CDR2 SVGIG (reference sequence). The CDR3 is 13 amino acids. The CDR3 region is CAWEGARSNGAFF. CDR3 coding DNA: TGTGCCTGGGAGGGGGCCAGAAGTAATGGGGCTTTCTTT. Full variable domain (outside the CDR3, taken from reference TRBV30 and TRBJ1-1): SQTIHQWPATLVQPVGSPLSLECTVEGTSNPNLYWYRQAAGRGLQLLFYSVGIGQISSEVPQNLSASRPQDRQFILSSKKLLLSDSGFYLCAWEGARSNGAFFGQGTRLTVV.

The J gene is TRBJ2-7, the V gene TRBV4-2; 11 nucleotides match TRBD2. V lost 0 bases to trimming and J lost 4 bases; unmatched junction nucleotides: 5. The germline V gene encodes CDR1 LGHNA and CDR2 YNFKEQ. CDR3 length: 16 residues. CDR3 loop: CASSQDLAGGSYEQYF. Written as DNA, the CDR3 is TGTGCCAGCAGCCAAGATTTAGCGGGAGGGTCGTACGAGCAGTACTTC.

This sequence joins TRBV5-1 and TRBJ1-2; D might be TRBD1 (5 bases). Per germline, CDR1 SGHRS and CDR2 YFSETQ. This CDR3 is 14 amino acids long. Trimming removed 0 bases from V and 8 bases from J, with 14 bases in between. CDR3 in amino acids: CASSLAQFGAGYTF. The CDR3 DNA reads TGCGCCAGCAGCTTGGCTCAATTTGGGGCCGGCTACACCTTC.

This clone ranks as medium-sized. V and J are TRBV4-1 and TRBJ2-3; D perhaps matches TRBD2 (6 bases). This CDR3 has 16 amino acids. Trimming pared 4 bases from V and 4 bases from J, leaving 18 bases between. CDR1 and CDR2 (germline): MGHRA, YSYEKL. CDR3 sequence reads: CASSPTATSPPDTQYF. The CDR3 DNA sequence: TGCGCCAGCAGCCCAACAGCTACTAGCCCCCCAGATACGCAGTATTTT.

The chain couples TRBV7-6 to TRBJ2-1; D call uncertain. The germline gives CDR1 SGHVS, CDR2 FNYEAQ. V was trimmed by 5 bases and J by 2 bases, leaving 7 bases between them. This CDR3 spans 13 amino acids. In nucleotides, the CDR3 is TGTGCCAGCAGCCTCGGTCCCTACAATGAGCAGTTCTTC. Residues: CASSLGPYNEQFF.

V gene TRBV19 combines with J gene TRBJ2-5, with a possible D match to TRBD1 (5 bases). Germline V gene lookup returns CDR1 LNHDA and CDR2 SQIVND (reference sequence). Trimming pared 5 bases from V and 1 base from J, leaving 11 bases between. CDR3 length: 14 amino acids. CDR3 sequence: CASSPRQPQETQYF. CDR3 bases: TGTGCCAGTAGTCCCCGACAGCCCCAAGAGACCCAGTACTTC. The full variable domain, rest sourced from reference TRBV19 and TRBJ2-5, is DGGITQSPKYLFRKEGQNVTLSCEQNLNHDAMYWYRQDPGQGLRLIYYSQIVNDFQKGDIAEGYSVSREKKESFPLTVTSAQKNPTAFYLCASSPRQPQETQYFGPGTRLLVL.

The chain joins TRBV7-2 to TRBJ2-7; unclear D gene. The germline V gene has CDR1 SGHTA and CDR2 FQGNSA. There are 11 residues in the CDR3. Trimming stripped 3 bases from V and 7 bases from J, with 7 bases between. CDR3 in DNA: TGTGCCAGCAGCTTCGCAACAGAGCAGTACTTC. This codes for CASSFATEQYF.

J is TRBJ2-2 and V is TRBV5-6, with TRBD2 as a possible D gene (5 bases). CDR3 length: 13 residues. Per the germline V gene, CDR1 is SGHDT and CDR2 is YYEEEE. V gave up 4 bases and J gave up 6 bases, with 10 bases separating them. Written as DNA, the CDR3 is TGTGCCAGCAGCCGTCTAGCCGCCGGGGAGCTGTTTTTT. Translation gives CASSRLAAGELFF. The full variable domain, with the rest looked up from reference TRBV5-6 and TRBJ2-2, is DAGVTQSPTHLIKTRGQQVTLRCSPKSGHDTVSWYQQALGQGPQFIFQYYEEEERQRGNFPDRFSGHQFPNYSSELNVNALLLGDSALYLCASSRLAAGELFFGEGSRLTVL.

CDR3 nucleotide sequence: TGTGCCAGCAGCGGGAGTAGTTCCTACAATGAGCAGTTCTTC. This gives the protein CASSGSSSYNEQFF. The chain uses TRBV2 and TRBJ2-1, with D perhaps TRBD2 (6 bases). From germline, CDR1 is SNHLY and CDR2 FYNNEI. The V end was cut by 6 bases, the J end by 1 base, with 10 bases between. CDR3 length: 14 amino acids.

The chain uses TRBV6-5 and TRBJ2-5; TRBD2 might be the D (7 bases). The CDR3 is 15 residues long. The germline V gene has CDR1 MNHEY and CDR2 SVGAGI. Between the trimmed V and J ends, which lost 8 bases and 2 bases, there was a span of 18 bases. The DNA of the CDR3 is TGTGCCAGCCGAGCTAGCGGAGGACAGCAAGAGACCCAGTACTTC. Residues: CASRASGGQQETQYF.

This clone was detected a few times. V usage is TRBV10-2 and J usage is TRBJ2-1; weak D call: TRBD2 (5 bases). The germline V gene encodes CDR1 WSHSY and CDR2 SAAADI. V lost 5 bases and J 2 bases, leaving 10 bases between the germline ends. The CDR3 covers 14 residues. CDR3 sequence reads: CASSFGNTYNEQFF. The DNA for the CDR3 is TGCGCCAGCAGTTTCGGGAATACCTACAATGAGCAGTTCTTC.

This chain links TRBV5-1 with TRBJ2-7, with 12 bases fitting TRBD1. V was clipped by 4 bases and J by 4 bases; unmatched bases: 3. The CDR3 covers 14 residues. CDR1 is SGHRS and CDR2 is YFSETQ in the germline V gene. The DNA of the CDR3 is TGCGCCAGCAGCAGGGGACAGGGGGCTTACGAGCAGTACTTC. Amino acids: CASSRGQGAYEQYF.

There are a few counts of this clone. The chain combines TRBV10-3 with TRBJ2-3, with 10 bases lining up with TRBD2. The CDR3 is 15 amino acids. CDR1 ENHRY and CDR2 SYGVKD come from the germline V gene. Trimming removed 8 bases from V and 9 bases from J; junction bases left unmatched: 14. The CDR3 bases are TGTGCCATCGACTCTCTAGCGGGAGTTCCGGAGACGCAGTATTTT. This codes for CAIDSLAGVPETQYF.